This T cell receptor (beta chain) was recovered during a study of radiotherapy plus CTLA-4 blockade in lung cancer. About the study: Objective responses were observed in approximately 20% of patients, and disease control was achieved by about 30%.

Those patients who had chemo-refractory metastatic non-small-cell lung cancer were given focal radiation along with CTLA-4 blockade through ipilimumab. With regard to this clone: The antigen is not known.

Sequencing used immunoSEQ multiplex PCR; TCRdb keeps in-frame clones, though not all of them. The table records about 78,000 clones, about 90% of them present only once. The V gene's germline CDR1 is LGHNA and CDR2 YSLEER. The CDR3 runs to 14 residues. V shed 0 bases and J shed 4 bases, with 9 bases lying between them. Broader study findings: After radiotherapy and ipilimumab, tumor-derived clones expanded in peripheral blood. Among reported predictors of response, early blood T cell clone dynamics with interferon-beta performed best.

The clonotype comes from a human donor with non-small cell lung cancer who had a partial response to radiotherapy plus ipilimumab. The source material was peripheral blood, sampled from a patient treated with radiotherapy plus ipilimumab. V is TRBV4-3 and J is TRBJ1-2; D call uncertain. In DNA form, the CDR3 reads TGCGCCAGCAGCCAAGAAAGGGAGATCTATGGCTACACCTTC. It specifies CASSQEREIYGYTF.